What follows are 9 T cell receptor beta chains derived from one specimen sequenced in a study of blood T cells in healthy people across ages. Then a second PCR, running about 6 to 11 cycles, was carried out with a sample-barcoded 5' primer and a J-beta primer mix. TCRdb analysed the 5' RACE reads with MiXCR anew, one entry per CDR3 protein. The table shows 750,000 to 850,000 distinct CDR3 sequences, with approximately 25% occurring only once. The data also belong to a second study, concerning T cells of mothers and their children.

Material for sequencing was blood. These receptors originate from a boy aged 10-17 years in good health.

This clonotype was picked up a small number of times. This chain joins TRBV20-1 and TRBJ2-1; D is undetermined. The V gene's germline CDR1 is DFQATT and CDR2 SNEGSKA (reference sequence). V lost 2 bases, J lost 0 bases, and 17 bases lay in between. The CDR3 runs to 17 residues. The CDR3 coding sequence is TGCAGTGCTAGATCTGCTTTCGTCAAAGGCTCCTACAATGAGCAGTTCTTC. This translates into CSARSAFVKGSYNEQFF.

Concerning this clonotype: The final CDR3 position lacks the conserved phenylalanine or tryptophan, pointing to a likely read error. This chain joins TRBV6-2 or TRBV6-3 and TRBJ2-1, with D perhaps matching TRBD1 or TRBD2 (6 bases each). With 6 bases removed from V and 3 bases from J, the gap between germline ends came to 12 bases. Germline-derived CDR1 and CDR2 are MNHEY and SVGEGT. CDR3 size: 14 residues. For the CDR3, the DNA is TGTGCCAGCAGGGGGGCGCGGGACTACAATGAGCAGTTCTTA. Residues: CASRGARDYNEQFL.

The J gene is TRBJ1-4, the V gene TRBV6-6; perhaps TRBD1 as D (5 bases). V shed 4 bases and J shed 15 bases, with 18 bases lying between them. The CDR3 runs 13 residues. The germline V gene has CDR1 MNHNY and CDR2 SVGAGI (reference sequence). The CDR3 here is CASSSERTISVFF. CDR3 DNA sequence: TGTGCCAGCAGTTCGGAGAGGACAATTTCGGTGTTTTTT.

This clonotype was observed a few times. The chain recombines TRBV28 with TRBJ2-5, with D possibly TRBD1 on 6 matching bases. Germline V gene data show CDR1 as MDHEN and CDR2 as SYDVKM. There are 14 residues in the CDR3. V was clipped by 5 bases and J by 0 bases, with 10 bases between them. CDR3 bases: TGTGCCAGCAGTCCGTGGACAGACCAAGAGACCCAGTACTTC. This encodes CASSPWTDQETQYF.

The sample holds a few counts of this clonotype. The rearrangement uses TRBV4-3 and TRBJ2-5, with TRBD2 identical over 12 bases. The better agreement between TRBJ2-7 and the DNA end casts doubt on the J call. The CDR3 is 17 amino acids. Germline V lookup: CDR1 LGHNA, CDR2 YSLEER. The CDR3: CASSQLPSGRVTYEQYF. In DNA form, the CDR3 reads TGCGCCAGCAGCCAGTTACCTAGCGGGAGGGTAACCTACGAGCAGTACTTC.

The V gene is TRBV6-5, the J gene TRBJ2-1; 12 bases map to TRBD2. Trimming took 4 bases from V and 10 from J; bases not matched to a gene: 11. CDR3 length equals 16 residues. The germline gives CDR1 MNHEY, CDR2 SVGAGI. The CDR3 here is CASSFGASGGAYEQFF. DNA for the CDR3: TGTGCCAGCAGTTTCGGGGCTAGCGGGGGGGCTTACGAGCAGTTCTTC.

In the case of this clonotype: No conserved phenylalanine or tryptophan ends this CDR3, so it is likely a read error. The rearrangement joins TRBV2 to TRBJ2-5; TRBD2 aligns across 10 bases. Germline CDR1 reads SNHLY; CDR2 reads FYNNEI. With V trimmed by 6 bases and J by 1 base, 2 bases remained unmatched. The CDR3 has 14 amino acids. The CDR3 DNA is TGTGCCAGCAGGAGCGGGGGGGCCCAAGAGACCCAGTACCTC. It yields the protein CASRSGGAQETQYL.

J is TRBJ2-3 and V is TRBV28, with unresolved D. V gave up 7 bases and J gave up 3 bases, with 17 bases separating them. Per germline, CDR1 MDHEN and CDR2 SYDVKM. This CDR3 has 15 amino acids. The CDR3 DNA is TGTGCCAGCACCCCTCCCTACTGGGGTACAGATACGCAGTATTTT. Amino acids: CASTPPYWGTDTQYF.

The chain couples TRBV18 to TRBJ2-1; D is undetermined. Trimming stripped 6 bases from V and 6 bases from J, with 9 bases between. This CDR3 is 12 amino acids long. CDR1 KGHSH and CDR2 LQKENI come from the germline V gene. This CDR3 reads CASSRHANEQFF. Here the CDR3 DNA reads TGTGCCAGCTCCCGACACGCCAATGAGCAGTTCTTC.